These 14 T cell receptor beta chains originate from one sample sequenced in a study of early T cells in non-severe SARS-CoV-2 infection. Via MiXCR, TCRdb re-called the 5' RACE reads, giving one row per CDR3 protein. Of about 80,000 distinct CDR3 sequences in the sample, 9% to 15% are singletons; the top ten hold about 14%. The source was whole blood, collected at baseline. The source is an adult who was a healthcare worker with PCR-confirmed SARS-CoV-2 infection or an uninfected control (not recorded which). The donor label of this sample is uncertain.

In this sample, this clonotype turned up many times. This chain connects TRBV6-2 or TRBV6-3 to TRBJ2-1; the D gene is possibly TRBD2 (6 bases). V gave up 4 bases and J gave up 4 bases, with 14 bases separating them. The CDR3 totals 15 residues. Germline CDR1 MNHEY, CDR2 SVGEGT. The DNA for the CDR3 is TGTGCCAGCAGTTGGAGCGGGTTAAGGTACAATGAGCAGTTCTTC. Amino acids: CASSWSGLRYNEQFF.

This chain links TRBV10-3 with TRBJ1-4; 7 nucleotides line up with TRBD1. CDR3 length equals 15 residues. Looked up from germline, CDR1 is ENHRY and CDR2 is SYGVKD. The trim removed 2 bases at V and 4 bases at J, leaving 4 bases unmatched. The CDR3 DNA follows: TGTGCCATCAGTGAGAATAGGGACAGTAATGAAAAACTGTTTTTT. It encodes CAISENRDSNEKLFF.

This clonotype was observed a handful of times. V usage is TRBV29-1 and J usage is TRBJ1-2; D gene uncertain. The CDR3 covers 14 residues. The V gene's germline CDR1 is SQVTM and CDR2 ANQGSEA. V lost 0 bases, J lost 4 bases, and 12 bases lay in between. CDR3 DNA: TGCAGCGTTGAAGAGGAGGAGGGTGTCTATGGCTACACCTTC. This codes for CSVEEEEGVYGYTF.

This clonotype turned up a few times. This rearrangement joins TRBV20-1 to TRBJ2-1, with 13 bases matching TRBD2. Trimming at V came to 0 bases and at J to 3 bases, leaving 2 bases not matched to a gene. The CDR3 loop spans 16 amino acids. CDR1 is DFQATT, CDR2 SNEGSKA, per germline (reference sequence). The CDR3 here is CSARDRTSGGYNEQFF. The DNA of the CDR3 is TGCAGTGCTAGAGACCGGACTAGCGGGGGCTACAATGAGCAGTTCTTC.

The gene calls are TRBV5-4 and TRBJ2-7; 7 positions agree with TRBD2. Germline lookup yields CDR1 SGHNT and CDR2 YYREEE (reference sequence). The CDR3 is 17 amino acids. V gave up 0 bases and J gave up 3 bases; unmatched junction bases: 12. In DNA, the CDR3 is TGTGCCAGCAGCTTGGCGTCTTCCGGGACTACCTACTACGAGCAGTACTTC. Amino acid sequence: CASSLASSGTTYYEQYF. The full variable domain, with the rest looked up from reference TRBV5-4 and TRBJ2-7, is ETGVTQSPTHLIKTRGQQVTLRCSSQSGHNTVSWYQQALGQGPQFIFQYYREEENGRGNFPPRFSGLQFPNYSSELNVNALELDDSALYLCASSLASSGTTYYEQYFGPGTRLTVT.

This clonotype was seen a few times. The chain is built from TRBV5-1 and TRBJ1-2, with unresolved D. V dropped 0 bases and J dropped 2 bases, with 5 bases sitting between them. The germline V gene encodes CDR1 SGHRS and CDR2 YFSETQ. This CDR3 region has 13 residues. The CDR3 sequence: CASSLGQNYGYTF. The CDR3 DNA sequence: TGCGCCAGCAGCTTGGGTCAAAACTATGGCTACACCTTC.

The CDR3 DNA follows: TGTGCCAGCAGCCCTACTAGCGGGGAGCTGTTTTTT. It is translated as CASSPTSGELFF. The rearrangement links TRBV7-3 to TRBJ2-2, with D possibly being TRBD2 (5 bases). Germline V gene data show CDR1 as SGHTA and CDR2 as FQGTGA. The CDR3 has 12 residues. Trimming cost V 5 bases and J 7 bases, with 8 bases left between them. The variable domain in full, completed from reference TRBV7-3 and TRBJ2-2, reads GAGVSQTPSNKVTEKGKYVELRCDPISGHTALYWYRQSLGQGPEFLIYFQGTGAADDSGLPNDRFFAVRPEGSVSTLKIQRTERGDSAVYLCASSPTSGELFFGEGSRLTVL.

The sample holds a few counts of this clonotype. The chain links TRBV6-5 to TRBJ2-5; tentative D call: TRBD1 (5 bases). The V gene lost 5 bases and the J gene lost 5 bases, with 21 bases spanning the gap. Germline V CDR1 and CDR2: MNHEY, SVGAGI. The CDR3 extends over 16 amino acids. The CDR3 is CASSRGQVAAPETQYF. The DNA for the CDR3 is TGTGCCAGCAGTAGGGGTCAGGTAGCCGCGCCCGAGACCCAGTACTTC.

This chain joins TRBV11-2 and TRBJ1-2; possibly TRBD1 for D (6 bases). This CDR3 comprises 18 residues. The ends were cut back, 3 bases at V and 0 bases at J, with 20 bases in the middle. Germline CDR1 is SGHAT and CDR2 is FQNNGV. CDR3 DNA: TGTGCCAGCAGCTTTGGTGACAGGCCTGGCCATACTAACTATGGCTACACCTTC. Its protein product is CASSFGDRPGHTNYGYTF.

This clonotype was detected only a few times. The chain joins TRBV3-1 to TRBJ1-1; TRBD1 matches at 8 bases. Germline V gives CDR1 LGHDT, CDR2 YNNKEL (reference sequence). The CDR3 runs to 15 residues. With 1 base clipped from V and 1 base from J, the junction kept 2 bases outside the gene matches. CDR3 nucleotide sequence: TGTGCCAGCAGCCAAGGGACAGGGCGGAACACTGAAGCTTTCTTT. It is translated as CASSQGTGRNTEAFF.

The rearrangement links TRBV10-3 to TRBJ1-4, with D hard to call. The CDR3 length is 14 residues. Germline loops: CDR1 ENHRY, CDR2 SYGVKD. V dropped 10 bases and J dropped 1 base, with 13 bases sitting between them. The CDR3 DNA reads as TGTGCCACCGCCGAGGGCAGAACTAATGAAAAACTGTTTTTT. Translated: CATAEGRTNEKLFF.

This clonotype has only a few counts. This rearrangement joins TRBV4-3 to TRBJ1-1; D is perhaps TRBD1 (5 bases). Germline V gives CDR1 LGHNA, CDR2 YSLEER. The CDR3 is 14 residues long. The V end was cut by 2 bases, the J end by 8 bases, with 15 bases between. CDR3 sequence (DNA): TGCGCCAGCAGCCAATCGGAGTCGAGGACAGAAGCTTTCTTT. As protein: CASSQSESRTEAFF.

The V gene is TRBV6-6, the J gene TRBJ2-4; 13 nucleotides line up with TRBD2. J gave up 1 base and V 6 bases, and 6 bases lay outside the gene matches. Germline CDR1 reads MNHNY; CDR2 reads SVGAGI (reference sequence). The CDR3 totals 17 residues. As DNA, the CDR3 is TGTGCCAGCAGCGGACTAGCGGGGGTTCCCGCCAAAAACATTCAGTACTTC. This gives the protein CASSGLAGVPAKNIQYF.

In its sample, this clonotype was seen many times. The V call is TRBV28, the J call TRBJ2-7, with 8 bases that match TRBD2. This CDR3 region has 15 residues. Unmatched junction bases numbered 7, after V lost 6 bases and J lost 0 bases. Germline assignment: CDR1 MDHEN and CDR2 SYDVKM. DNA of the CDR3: TGTGCCAGCAGCCCCGGGACTAGACCCTCCTACGAGCAGTACTTC. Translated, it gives CASSPGTRPSYEQYF.